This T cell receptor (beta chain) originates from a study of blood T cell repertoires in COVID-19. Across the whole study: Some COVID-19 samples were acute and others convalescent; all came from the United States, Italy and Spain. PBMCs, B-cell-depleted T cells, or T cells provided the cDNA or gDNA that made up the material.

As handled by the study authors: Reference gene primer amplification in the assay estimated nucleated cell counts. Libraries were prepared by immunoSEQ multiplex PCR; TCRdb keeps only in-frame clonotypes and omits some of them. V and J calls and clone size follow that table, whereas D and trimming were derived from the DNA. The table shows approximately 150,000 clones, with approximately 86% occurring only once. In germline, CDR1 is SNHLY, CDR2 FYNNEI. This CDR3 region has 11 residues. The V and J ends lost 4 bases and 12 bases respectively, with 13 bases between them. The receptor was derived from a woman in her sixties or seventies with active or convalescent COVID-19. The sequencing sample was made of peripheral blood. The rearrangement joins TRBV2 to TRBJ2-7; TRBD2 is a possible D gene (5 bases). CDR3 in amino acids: CASSGYQEAYF. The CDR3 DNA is TGTGCCAGCAGTGGATACCAGGAGGCGTACTTC.